The 14 T cell receptor beta chains below all came from one sample that was sequenced in a study of beta chain features in type 1 diabetes. What was sequenced were expressed TCRB transcripts, since all of the isolated RNA had been reverse transcribed. Libraries were prepared by immunoSEQ multiplex PCR; TCRdb keeps only in-frame clonotypes and omits some of them. This sample has hundreds of thousands of clones; about a sixth occur once, and the top ten carry about 0.097%. The material sequenced was naive CD4+ T cells from blood. The receptors stem from a man in his late teens or twenties in good health.

The chain couples TRBV9 to TRBJ2-5, with 8 bases fitting TRBD1. J lost 7 bases, V lost 3 bases, and 14 bases had no gene match. The CDR3 is made up of 16 amino acids. Germline assignment: CDR1 SGDLS and CDR2 YYNGEE. The CDR3 sequence is CASSAGQGLAKGTQYF. Here the CDR3 DNA reads TGTGCCAGCAGCGCCGGACAGGGACTTGCGAAGGGGACCCAGTACTTC.

Written as DNA, the CDR3 is TGTGCCAGCAGCTTACGGGGCCGACCCTCTGGGGCCAACGTCCTGACTTTC. Its translation: CASSLRGRPSGANVLTF. This chain uses TRBV5-4 with TRBJ2-6; D tentatively reads TRBD1 or TRBD2 (5 bases each). The V and J ends lost 2 bases and 0 bases respectively, with 12 bases between them. This CDR3 has 17 residues. The germline CDR1 and CDR2 sequences are SGHNT and YYREEE (reference sequence).

The CDR3 region is CASSQDRGQGVRNTEAFF. DNA of the CDR3: TGCGCCAGCAGCCAAGATCGGGGACAGGGGGTAAGAAACACTGAAGCTTTCTTT. The chain combines TRBV4-1 with TRBJ1-1; 11 bases are shared with TRBD1. The trim removed 0 bases at V and 2 bases at J, leaving 8 bases unmatched. This CDR3 has 18 amino acids. Germline CDR1 MGHRA, CDR2 YSYEKL.

This clone was seen a handful of times. The rearrangement links TRBV5-4 to TRBJ2-1; 7 bases agree with TRBD1. CDR1 and CDR2 from the germline V gene are SGHNT and YYREEE (reference sequence). CDR3 length: 16 residues. V gave up 4 bases and J gave up 0 bases; unmatched junction bases: 7. For the CDR3, the DNA is TGTGCCAGCAGCCCGAGGACAGGTAGCTCCTACAATGAGCAGTTCTTC. This codes for CASSPRTGSSYNEQFF. Filled out from reference TRBV5-4 and TRBJ2-1, the complete variable domain reads ETGVTQSPTHLIKTRGQQVTLRCSSQSGHNTVSWYQQALGQGPQFIFQYYREEENGRGNFPPRFSGLQFPNYSSELNVNALELDDSALYLCASSPRTGSSYNEQFFGPGTRLTVL.

For this clone: The identical CDR3 is also encoded by other nucleotide sequences in the sample. This chain joins TRBV9 and TRBJ2-3; 10 nucleotides align to TRBD2. The V gene's germline CDR1 is SGDLS and CDR2 YYNGEE. V was pared by 2 bases and J by 1 base, with 1 base of the junction left unmatched. The CDR3 length is 15 residues. The CDR3 DNA reads as TGTGCCAGCAGCGTTCTAGCGGGAGGCACAGATACGCAGTATTTT. It encodes CASSVLAGGTDTQYF.

The chain is built from TRBV5-1 and TRBJ2-2; D may be TRBD2 (5 bases). V lost 2 bases to trimming and J lost 7 bases, with 12 bases between them. CDR1 is SGHRS, CDR2 YFSETQ, per germline. This CDR3 region has 14 residues. In DNA form, the CDR3 reads TGCGCCAGCAGCTTAGGAGGAACGGGCGGGGAGCTGTTTTTT. Its translation is CASSLGGTGGELFF.

This clone turned up a few times. The chain combines TRBV7-9 with TRBJ1-2; D remains unclear. Trimming pared 3 bases from V and 3 bases from J, leaving 8 bases between. The CDR3 has 13 amino acids. Germline CDR1 SEHNR, CDR2 FQNEAQ (reference sequence). CDR3 amino acids: CASSLGKDYGYTF. The DNA for the CDR3 is TGTGCCAGCAGCTTGGGCAAAGACTATGGCTACACCTTC.

In its sample, this clone was seen a few times. It is unclear where the CDR3 begins or ends on the DNA, so no DNA is shown, and the CDR3 is as TCRdb lists it. The CDR3 sequence is CSVGPGTGEYF. The chain links TRBV29-1 to TRBJ2-5; the listed D gene, TRBD1, was not tested against the DNA. Germline V gene sequence: CDR1 SQVTM, CDR2 ANQGSEA. The CDR3 numbers 11 amino acids, ends counted.

This clone was seen a few times. The chain couples TRBV30 to TRBJ1-1; TRBD1 matches 7 bases. The J segment lost 4 bases and the V segment lost 3 bases, leaving 11 bases of the junction unmatched. CDR1 is GTSNPN, CDR2 SVGIG, per germline (reference sequence). The CDR3 contains 15 residues. Here the CDR3 reads CAWRVSGTDVTEAFF. The CDR3 DNA follows: TGTGCCTGGAGAGTTTCCGGGACAGATGTCACTGAAGCTTTCTTT.

The chain couples TRBV14 to TRBJ1-2, with a possible D match to TRBD1 (5 bases). The V end was cut by 4 bases, the J end by 10 bases, with 13 bases between. Germline CDR1 SGHDN, CDR2 FVKESK. The CDR3 has 12 amino acids. CDR3 loop: CASSLHGGDYTF. DNA of the CDR3: TGTGCCAGCAGCCTCCATGGGGGGGACTACACCTTC. The variable domain in full, completed from reference TRBV14 and TRBJ1-2, reads EAGVTQFPSHSVIEKGQTVTLRCDPISGHDNLYWYRRVMGKEIKFLLHFVKESKQDESGMPNNRFLAERTGGTYSTLKVQPAELEDSGVYFCASSLHGGDYTFGSGTRLTVV.

This clone was seen more than once but under ten times. The V call is TRBV7-3, the J call TRBJ2-1; 16 bases fit TRBD2. Germline V gene lookup returns CDR1 SGHTA and CDR2 FQGTGA. The J segment lost 9 bases and the V segment lost 4 bases, leaving 6 bases of the junction unmatched. This CDR3 is built from 16 residues. The CDR3 protein is CASSSAGTSGRAEQFF. The CDR3 DNA reads TGTGCCAGCAGCTCAGCCGGGACTAGCGGGAGGGCTGAGCAGTTCTTC.

This clone was observed a handful of times. The chain joins TRBV14 to TRBJ2-7; 8 bases align to TRBD2. The germline CDR1 and CDR2 sequences are SGHDN and FVKESK. After removal of 1 base from V and 2 bases from J, the junction contained 10 bases not matched to a gene. The CDR3 is 17 amino acids. The CDR3 coding sequence is TGTGCCAGCAGCCAAGGAGGATTAGCGGGGCTACCCTACGAGCAGTACTTC. Translated: CASSQGGLAGLPYEQYF.

Only a few counts were recorded for this clone. The J gene is TRBJ2-2, the V gene TRBV10-3; the match to TRBD1 covers 8 bases. J lost 5 bases, V lost 7 bases, and 6 bases had no gene match. Germline V lookup: CDR1 ENHRY, CDR2 SYGVKD. The CDR3 covers 14 residues. The CDR3 is CAITGQGLTGELFF. In DNA form, the CDR3 reads TGTGCCATCACTGGACAGGGATTGACCGGGGAGCTGTTTTTT.

The chain has TRBV11-1 and TRBJ2-1; D uncertain. The CDR3 is 16 residues long. Trimming took 2 bases from V and 0 from J, leaving 11 bases between them. Germline V gene data show CDR1 as SGHAT and CDR2 as FQDESV (reference sequence). The CDR3 spells CASSLRRRSSYNEQFF. CDR3 nucleotides: TGTGCCAGCAGCTTAAGGAGACGGAGCTCCTACAATGAGCAGTTCTTC.